The 20 T cell receptor beta chains below all came from one sample that was sequenced in a study of a mutant IDH1 vaccine in newly diagnosed glioma. Time point in this sample: baseline, week 1 (first vaccination visit). Treatment meaning: pre-vaccination baseline after standard-of-care therapy. Here immunoSEQ multiplex PCR was the method, and the copy in TCRdb shows in-frame clones only, minus some. The table includes approximately 54,000 clones, approximately 81% detected once. The starting material was PBMCs, obtained from a glioma patient treated with radiotherapy, temozolomide or both. These TCRs come from a man aged 18 to 35 with glioma.

The chain couples TRBV6-5 to TRBJ1-1; D might be TRBD1 (5 bases). V gave up 0 bases and J gave up 8 bases, with 13 bases separating them. The CDR3 totals 14 residues. Germline lookup yields CDR1 MNHEY and CDR2 SVGAGI. The CDR3 loop reads CASSYSSPGPEAFF. The DNA of the CDR3 is TGTGCCAGCAGTTACTCGAGCCCGGGGCCCGAAGCTTTCTTT.

This sequence joins TRBV29-1 and TRBJ2-2; TRBD1 agrees at 7 bases. V lost 6 bases to trimming and J lost 3 bases; unmatched junction nucleotides: 7. The CDR3 length is 14 residues. The V gene's germline CDR1 is SQVTM and CDR2 ANQGSEA. In DNA, the CDR3 is TGCAGCGTCAGGGACAGAGAGTACACCGGGGAGCTGTTTTTT. Amino acids: CSVRDREYTGELFF.

V usage is TRBV14 and J usage is TRBJ1-2; D remains ambiguous. Germline V gene lookup returns CDR1 SGHDN and CDR2 FVKESK. Trimming left V 5 bases short and J 4 bases short, with 8 bases between. The CDR3 runs to 12 residues. The DNA of the CDR3 is TGTGCCAGCAGCTGGGGTGGCTATGGCTACACCTTC. This sequence encodes CASSWGGYGYTF.

V gene TRBV4-1 combines with J gene TRBJ1-2, with D tentatively TRBD1 (5 bases). Germline V gene sequence: CDR1 MGHRA, CDR2 YSYEKL. The germline V and J ends were trimmed by 1 base and 2 bases, with 11 bases remaining between them. This CDR3 has 15 residues. The DNA for the CDR3 is TGCGCCAGCAGCCAAGCAGCGGGGACCAACTATGGCTACACCTTC. Translating gives CASSQAAGTNYGYTF.

The chain is built from TRBV6-5 and TRBJ1-2, with D maybe TRBD1 (6 bases). In germline, CDR1 is MNHEY, CDR2 SVGAGI. V shed 5 bases and J shed 5 bases, with 12 bases lying between them. The CDR3 extends over 13 amino acids. The CDR3 DNA follows: TGTGCCAGCAGTGAAAACAGGGCGTATGGCTACACCTTC. Amino acids: CASSENRAYGYTF.

This chain uses TRBV7-8 with TRBJ1-1; no reliable D call. CDR3 length: 17 amino acids. V dropped 5 bases and J dropped 1 base, with 20 bases sitting between them. Germline V gives CDR1 SGHVS, CDR2 FQNEAQ. This chain's CDR3 is CASSLTSNLKPNTEAFF. CDR3 nucleotides: TGTGCCAGCAGCCTGACCTCCAATCTCAAACCGAACACTGAAGCTTTCTTT.

V usage is TRBV4-3 and J usage is TRBJ1-6; weak D call: TRBD1 (5 bases). CDR1 LGHNA and CDR2 YSLEER come from the germline V gene. The CDR3 runs 15 residues. V lost 0 bases and J 5 bases, leaving 8 bases between the germline ends. CDR3: CASSQEDSNNSPLHF. The CDR3 DNA reads as TGCGCCAGCAGCCAAGAAGACAGTAATAATTCACCCCTCCACTTT.

The chain recombines TRBV9 with TRBJ1-1; the D gene is possibly TRBD1 (5 bases). The CDR3 loop spans 14 amino acids. Per germline, CDR1 SGDLS and CDR2 YYNGEE. V dropped 4 bases and J dropped 6 bases, with 16 bases sitting between them. This chain's CDR3 is CASSNGVAGAEAFF. CDR3 DNA sequence: TGTGCCAGCAGCAACGGGGTCGCGGGGGCTGAAGCTTTCTTT.

Note on this clone: Germline and junction disagree at one end, which may indicate a read error. The genes are TRBV5-1 and TRBJ2-7, with 9 bases aligning to TRBD1. The CDR3 has 13 residues. CDR1 SGHRS and CDR2 YFSETQ come from the germline V gene. CDR3 bases: TGCGCCAGCAGCTTGGACCGTACAGGGGGCGGGGACTTC. This codes for CASSLDRTGGGDF.

This clone was seen only a few times. The chain joins TRBV20-1 to TRBJ1-2, with D unresolved. Trimming shortened V by 6 bases and J by 8 bases, and 10 bases separated the two germline ends. The CDR3 contains 10 residues. Germline-derived CDR1 and CDR2 are DFQATT and SNEGSKA (reference sequence). DNA for the CDR3: TGCAGTGCCTACGTCCCGGGCTACACCTTC. Amino acids: CSAYVPGYTF.

The V gene is TRBV5-5, the J gene TRBJ1-5; D uncertain. V lost 5 bases and J lost 0, with 12 bases in between. The germline V gene has CDR1 SGHKS and CDR2 YYEKEE (reference sequence). The CDR3 runs 15 residues. DNA of the CDR3: TGTGCCAGCAGTTTAACAGCGAATAGCAATCAGCCCCAGCATTTT. This encodes CASSLTANSNQPQHF.

The chain has TRBV7-3 and TRBJ1-2; 8 bases are shared with TRBD1. Per germline, CDR1 SGHTA and CDR2 FQGTGA. Trimming at V came to 5 bases and at J to 4 bases, leaving 9 bases not matched to a gene. This CDR3 spans 15 amino acids. The CDR3 nucleotides are TGTGCCAGCAGCCTACAGGGGGGGACTTCCTATGGCTACACCTTC. Protein: CASSLQGGTSYGYTF.

Only one count was recorded for this clone. The V call is TRBV13, the J call TRBJ2-7, with D perhaps matching TRBD1 (6 bases). CDR1 is PRHDT, CDR2 FYEKMQ, per germline (reference sequence). V shed 3 bases and J shed 7 bases, with 19 bases lying between them. The CDR3 sequence is 15 residues long. CDR3 DNA: TGTGCCAGCAGCTTTGACAGGATGTCCCCGGGGGAGCAGTACTTC. This encodes CASSFDRMSPGEQYF. The whole variable domain, filled in from reference TRBV13 and TRBJ2-7, reads AAGVIQSPRHLIKEKRETATLKCYPIPRHDTVYWYQQGPGQDPQFLISFYEKMQSDKGSIPDRFSAQQFSDYHSELNMSSLELGDSALYFCASSFDRMSPGEQYFGPGTRLTVT.

This clone was observed a handful of times. V gene TRBV5-1 combines with J gene TRBJ1-4; 9 bases fit TRBD1. Germline CDR1 reads SGHRS; CDR2 reads YFSETQ. The CDR3 has 14 amino acids. Trimming at V came to 4 bases and at J to 3 bases, leaving 1 base not matched to a gene. The chain's CDR3 is CASSRQGANEKLFF. The CDR3 DNA is TGCGCCAGCAGCCGACAGGGGGCTAATGAAAAACTGTTTTTT.

The chain uses TRBV19 and TRBJ1-5; D remains ambiguous. From germline, CDR1 is LNHDA and CDR2 SQIVND (reference sequence). CDR3 length: 15 amino acids. V was cut by 3 bases and J by 3 bases, with 12 bases left in between. CDR3 bases: TGTGCCAGTAGTATTCTGGATGCTCTCAATCAGCCCCAGCATTTT. This gives the protein CASSILDALNQPQHF. Full variable domain (outside the CDR3, taken from reference TRBV19 and TRBJ1-5): DGGITQSPKYLFRKEGQNVTLSCEQNLNHDAMYWYRQDPGQGLRLIYYSQIVNDFQKGDIAEGYSVSREKKESFPLTVTSAQKNPTAFYLCASSILDALNQPQHFGDGTRLSIL.

This clone was seen only once. The chain combines TRBV6-5 with TRBJ1-2, with unresolved D. V lost 5 bases to trimming and J lost 0 bases, with 10 bases between them. The CDR3 is made up of 14 amino acids. Per the germline V gene, CDR1 is MNHEY and CDR2 is SVGAGI. DNA for the CDR3: TGTGCCAGCAGTCTAGACAATTCTAACTATGGCTACACCTTC. This codes for CASSLDNSNYGYTF.

This clone was seen a single time. V usage is TRBV29-1 and J usage is TRBJ2-7; D possibly corresponds to TRBD1 (5 bases). The V end was cut by 4 bases, the J end by 5 bases, with 15 bases between. CDR1 SQVTM and CDR2 ANQGSEA come from the germline V gene. The length of the CDR3 is 13 residues. CDR3 amino acids: CSVGSGLIHEQYF. CDR3 in DNA: TGCAGCGTTGGATCAGGGTTGATCCACGAGCAGTACTTC.

This clone was observed a single time. The chain links TRBV2 to TRBJ1-2; D not resolved. The CDR3 has 13 amino acids. Trimming pared 3 bases from V and 6 bases from J, leaving 11 bases between. Germline lookup yields CDR1 SNHLY and CDR2 FYNNEI. CDR3 in amino acids: CASSERQQNGYTF. DNA of the CDR3: TGTGCCAGCAGTGAGCGGCAGCAAAATGGCTACACCTTC.

The chain links TRBV18 to TRBJ2-3; 8 bases agree with TRBD1. CDR3 length: 14 residues. V shed 3 bases and J 5 bases; nucleotides not matched to a gene: 4. CDR1 KGHSH and CDR2 LQKENI come from the germline V gene. This CDR3 reads CASSPRTGRDTQYF. Written as DNA, the CDR3 is TGTGCCAGCTCACCTCGGACAGGGCGAGATACGCAGTATTTT.

This clone was observed a handful of times. The genes are TRBV7-8 and TRBJ1-5; D unclear. V shed 5 bases and J shed 2 bases, with 10 bases lying between them. This CDR3 has 14 amino acids. CDR1 and CDR2 from the germline V gene are SGHVS and FQNEAQ. The CDR3 region has the DNA TGTGCCAGCAGCCCACGGGTTGGCAATCAGCCCCAGCATTTT. Translated: CASSPRVGNQPQHF.